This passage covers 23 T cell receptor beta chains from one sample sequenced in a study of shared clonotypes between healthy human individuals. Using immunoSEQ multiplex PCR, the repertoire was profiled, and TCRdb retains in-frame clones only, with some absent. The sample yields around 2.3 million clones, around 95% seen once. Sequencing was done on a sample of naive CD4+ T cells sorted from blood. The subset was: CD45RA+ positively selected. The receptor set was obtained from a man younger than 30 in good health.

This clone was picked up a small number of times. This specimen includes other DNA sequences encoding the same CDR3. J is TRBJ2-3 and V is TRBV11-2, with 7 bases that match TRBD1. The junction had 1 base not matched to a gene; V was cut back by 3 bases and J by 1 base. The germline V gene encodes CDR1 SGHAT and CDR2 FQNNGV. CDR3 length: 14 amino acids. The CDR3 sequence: CASSFGQGTDTQYF. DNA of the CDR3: TGTGCCAGCAGCTTCGGACAGGGCACAGATACGCAGTATTTT. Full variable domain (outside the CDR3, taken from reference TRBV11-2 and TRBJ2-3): EAGVAQSPRYKIIEKRQSVAFWCNPISGHATLYWYQQILGQGPKLLIQFQNNGVVDDSQLPKDRFSAERLKGVDSTLKIQPAKLEDSAVYLCASSFGQGTDTQYFGPGTRLTVL.

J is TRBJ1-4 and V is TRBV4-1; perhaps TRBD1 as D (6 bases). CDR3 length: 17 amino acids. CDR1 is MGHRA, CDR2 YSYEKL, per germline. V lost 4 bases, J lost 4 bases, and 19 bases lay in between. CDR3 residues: CASSLQLQGFNNEKLFF. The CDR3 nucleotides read TGCGCCAGCAGCCTACAATTACAGGGATTTAATAATGAAAAACTGTTTTTT.

In DNA, the CDR3 is TGTGCCAGCAGTTCCATCGGCAGGGCCGCCTACGAGCAGTACTTC. This codes for CASSSIGRAAYEQYF. V and J are TRBV27 and TRBJ2-7, with D maybe TRBD1 (5 bases). Trimming shortened V by 4 bases and J by 2 bases, and 15 bases separated the two germline ends. Germline V gene lookup returns CDR1 MNHEY and CDR2 SMNVEV (reference sequence). The CDR3 is 15 amino acids.

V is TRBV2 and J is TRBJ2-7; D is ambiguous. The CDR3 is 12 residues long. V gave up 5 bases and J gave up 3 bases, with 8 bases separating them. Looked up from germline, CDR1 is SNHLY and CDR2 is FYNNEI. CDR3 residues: CASSRVSYEQYF. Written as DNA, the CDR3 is TGTGCCAGCAGTCGGGTCAGCTACGAGCAGTACTTC.

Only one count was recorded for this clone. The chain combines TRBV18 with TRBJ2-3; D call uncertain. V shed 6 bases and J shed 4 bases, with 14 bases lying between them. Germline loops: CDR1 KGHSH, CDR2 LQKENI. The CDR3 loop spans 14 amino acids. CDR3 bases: TGTGCCAGCTCCAGCCGCCGGGCTGCAGATACGCAGTATTTT. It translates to CASSSRRAADTQYF.

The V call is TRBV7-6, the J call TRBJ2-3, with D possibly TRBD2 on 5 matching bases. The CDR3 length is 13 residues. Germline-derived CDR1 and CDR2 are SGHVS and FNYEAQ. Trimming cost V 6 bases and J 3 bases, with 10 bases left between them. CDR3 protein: CASSYLATDTQYF. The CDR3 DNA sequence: TGTGCCAGCAGTTACCTAGCTACAGATACGCAGTATTTT.

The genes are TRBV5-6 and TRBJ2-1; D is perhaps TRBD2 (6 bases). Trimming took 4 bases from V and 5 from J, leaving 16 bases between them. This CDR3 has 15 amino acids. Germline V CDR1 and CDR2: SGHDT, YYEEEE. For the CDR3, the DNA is TGTGCCAGCAGCCTACCCGTGGGGGGAAACAATGAGCAGTTCTTC. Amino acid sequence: CASSLPVGGNNEQFF.

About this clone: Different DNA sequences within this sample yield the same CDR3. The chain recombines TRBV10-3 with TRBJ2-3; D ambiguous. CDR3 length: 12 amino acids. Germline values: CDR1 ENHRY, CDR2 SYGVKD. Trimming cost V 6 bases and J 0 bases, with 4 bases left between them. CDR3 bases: TGTGCCATCAGGGACAGCACAGATACGCAGTATTTT. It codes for CAIRDSTDTQYF.

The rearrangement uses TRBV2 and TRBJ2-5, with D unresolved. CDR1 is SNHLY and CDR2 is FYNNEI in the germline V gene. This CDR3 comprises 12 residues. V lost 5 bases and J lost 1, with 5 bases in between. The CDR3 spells CASSYFQETQYF. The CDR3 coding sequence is TGTGCCAGCAGTTATTTCCAAGAGACCCAGTACTTC.

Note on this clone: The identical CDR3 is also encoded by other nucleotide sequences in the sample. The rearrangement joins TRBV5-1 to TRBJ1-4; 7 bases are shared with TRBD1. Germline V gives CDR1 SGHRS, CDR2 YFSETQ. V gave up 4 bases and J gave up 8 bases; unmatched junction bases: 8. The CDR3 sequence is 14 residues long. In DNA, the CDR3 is TGCGCCAGCAGCCCGGGGACAGAAGGGGAAAAACTGTTTTTT. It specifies CASSPGTEGEKLFF.

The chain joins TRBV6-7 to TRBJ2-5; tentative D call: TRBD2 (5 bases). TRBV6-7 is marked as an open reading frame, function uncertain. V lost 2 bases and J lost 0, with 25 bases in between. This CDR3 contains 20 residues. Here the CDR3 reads CASSYPLELRKVGYQETQYF. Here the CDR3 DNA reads TGTGCCAGCAGTTACCCACTAGAACTCAGGAAGGTGGGGTACCAAGAGACCCAGTACTTC.

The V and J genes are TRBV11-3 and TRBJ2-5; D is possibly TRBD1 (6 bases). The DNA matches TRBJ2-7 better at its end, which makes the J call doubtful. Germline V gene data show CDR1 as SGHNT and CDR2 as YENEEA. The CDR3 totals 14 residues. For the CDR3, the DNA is TGTGCCAGCAGCTCACAGGGATCAGGCTACGAGCAGTACTTC. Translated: CASSSQGSGYEQYF.

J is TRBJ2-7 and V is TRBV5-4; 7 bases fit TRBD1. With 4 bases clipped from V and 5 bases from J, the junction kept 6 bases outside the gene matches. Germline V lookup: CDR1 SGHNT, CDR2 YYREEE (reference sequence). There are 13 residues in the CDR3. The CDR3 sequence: CASSRLQGNEQYF. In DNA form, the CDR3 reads TGTGCCAGCAGCCGCTTACAGGGGAACGAGCAGTACTTC.

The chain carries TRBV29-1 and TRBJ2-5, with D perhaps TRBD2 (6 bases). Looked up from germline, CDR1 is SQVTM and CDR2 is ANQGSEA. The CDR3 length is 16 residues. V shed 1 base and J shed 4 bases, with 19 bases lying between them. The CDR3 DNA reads TGCAGCGTTGAAGGGACTAACCTCGGGTTTCCAGAGACCCAGTACTTC. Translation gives CSVEGTNLGFPETQYF. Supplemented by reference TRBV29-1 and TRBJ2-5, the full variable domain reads SAVISQKPSRDICQRGTSLTIQCQVDSQVTMMFWYRQQPGQSLTLIATANQGSEATYESGFVIDKFPISRPNLTFSTLTVSNMSPEDSSIYLCSVEGTNLGFPETQYFGPGTRLLVL.

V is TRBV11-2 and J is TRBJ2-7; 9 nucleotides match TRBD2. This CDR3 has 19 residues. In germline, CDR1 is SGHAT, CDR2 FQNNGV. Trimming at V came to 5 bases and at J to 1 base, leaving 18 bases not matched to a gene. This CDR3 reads CASSLQGGPGLAESYEQYF. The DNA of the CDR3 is TGTGCCAGCAGCCTTCAGGGCGGCCCGGGACTAGCTGAGTCCTACGAGCAGTACTTC.

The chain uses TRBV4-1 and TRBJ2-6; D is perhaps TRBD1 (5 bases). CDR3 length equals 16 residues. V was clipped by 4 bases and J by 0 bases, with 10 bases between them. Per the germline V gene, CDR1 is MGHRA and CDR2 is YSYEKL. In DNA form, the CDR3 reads TGCGCCAGCAGCCCTACAGGTTACTCTGGGGCCAACGTCCTGACTTTC. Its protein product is CASSPTGYSGANVLTF.

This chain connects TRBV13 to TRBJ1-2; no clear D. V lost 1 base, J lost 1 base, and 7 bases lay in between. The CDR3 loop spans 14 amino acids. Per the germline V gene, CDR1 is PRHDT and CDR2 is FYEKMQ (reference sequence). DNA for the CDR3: TGTGCCAGCAGCTTAGTAGGTGGTAACTATGGCTACACCTTC. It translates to CASSLVGGNYGYTF.

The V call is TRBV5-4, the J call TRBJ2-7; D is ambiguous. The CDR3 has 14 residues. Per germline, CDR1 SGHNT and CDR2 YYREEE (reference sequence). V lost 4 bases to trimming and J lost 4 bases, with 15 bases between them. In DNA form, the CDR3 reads TGTGCCAGCAGCGCGGATCCAGGAAGGTACGAGCAGTACTTC. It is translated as CASSADPGRYEQYF.

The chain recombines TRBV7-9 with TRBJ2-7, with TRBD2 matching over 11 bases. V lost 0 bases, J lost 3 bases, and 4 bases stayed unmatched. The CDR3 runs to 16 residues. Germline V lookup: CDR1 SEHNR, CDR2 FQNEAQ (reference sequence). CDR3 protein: CASSLAKGLAVYEQYF. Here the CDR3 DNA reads TGTGCCAGCAGCTTAGCAAAGGGACTAGCGGTCTACGAGCAGTACTTC.

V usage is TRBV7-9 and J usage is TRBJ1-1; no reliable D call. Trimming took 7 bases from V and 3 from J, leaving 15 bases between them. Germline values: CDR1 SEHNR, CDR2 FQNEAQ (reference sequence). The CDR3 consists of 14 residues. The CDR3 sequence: CASTGGGKDTEAFF. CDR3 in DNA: TGTGCCAGCACCGGAGGCGGTAAAGACACTGAAGCTTTCTTT.

The CDR3 DNA sequence: TGTGCCAGCAGTTTAGATGGGGATCCATCCTACGAGCAGTACTTC. This sequence encodes CASSLDGDPSYEQYF. This chain joins TRBV27 and TRBJ2-7; D remains unclear. The germline V gene has CDR1 MNHEY and CDR2 SMNVEV (reference sequence). Trimming shortened V by 2 bases and J by 1 base, and 12 bases separated the two germline ends. The CDR3 extends over 15 amino acids.

Written as DNA, the CDR3 is TGTGCCAGCAGTGATGGTCGGCAGGGCAACTATGGCTACACCTTC. Translation gives CASSDGRQGNYGYTF. The chain links TRBV6-1 to TRBJ1-2; D is perhaps TRBD1 (5 bases). With 3 bases removed from V and 2 bases from J, the gap between germline ends came to 13 bases. Germline CDR1 is MNHNS and CDR2 is SASEGT. The CDR3 has 15 amino acids.

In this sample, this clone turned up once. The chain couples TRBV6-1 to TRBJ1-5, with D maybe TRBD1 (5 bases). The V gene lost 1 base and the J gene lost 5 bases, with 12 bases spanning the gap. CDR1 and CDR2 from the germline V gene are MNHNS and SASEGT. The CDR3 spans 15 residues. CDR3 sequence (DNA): TGTGCCAGCAGTGAAGACGGGGCACGACATCAGCCCCAGCATTTT. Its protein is CASSEDGARHQPQHF.